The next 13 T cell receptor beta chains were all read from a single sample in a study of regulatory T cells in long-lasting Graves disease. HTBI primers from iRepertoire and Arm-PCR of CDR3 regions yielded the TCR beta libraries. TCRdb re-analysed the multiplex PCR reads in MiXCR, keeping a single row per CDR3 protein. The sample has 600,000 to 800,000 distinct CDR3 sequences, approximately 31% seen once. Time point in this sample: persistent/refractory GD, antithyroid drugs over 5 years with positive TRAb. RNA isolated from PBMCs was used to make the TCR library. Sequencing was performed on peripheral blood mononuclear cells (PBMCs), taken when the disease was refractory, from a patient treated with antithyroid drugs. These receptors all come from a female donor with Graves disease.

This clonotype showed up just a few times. The CDR3 reads CATSRDLVGEQYF. CDR3 DNA: TGTGCCACCAGCAGAGATCTAGTCGGCGAGCAGTACTTC. The V and J genes are TRBV15 and TRBJ2-7; D uncertain. Germline CDR1 LNHNV, CDR2 YYDKDF (reference sequence). Trimming left V 0 bases short and J 6 bases short, with 9 bases between. The CDR3 runs 13 residues.

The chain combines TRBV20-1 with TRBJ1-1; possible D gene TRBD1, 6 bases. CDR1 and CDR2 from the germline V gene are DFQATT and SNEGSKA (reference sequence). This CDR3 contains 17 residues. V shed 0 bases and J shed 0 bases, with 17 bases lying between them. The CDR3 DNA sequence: TGCAGTGCTAGAGATCCGCGGGGGCCCCCAATGAACACTGAAGCTTTCTTT. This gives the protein CSARDPRGPPMNTEAFF.

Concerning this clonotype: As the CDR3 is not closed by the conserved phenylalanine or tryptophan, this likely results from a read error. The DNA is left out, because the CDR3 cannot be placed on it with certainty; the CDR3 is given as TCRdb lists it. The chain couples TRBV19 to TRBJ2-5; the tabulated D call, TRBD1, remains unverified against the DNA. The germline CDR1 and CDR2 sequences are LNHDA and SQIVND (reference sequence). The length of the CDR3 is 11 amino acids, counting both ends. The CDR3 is CASSIIRVPCY.

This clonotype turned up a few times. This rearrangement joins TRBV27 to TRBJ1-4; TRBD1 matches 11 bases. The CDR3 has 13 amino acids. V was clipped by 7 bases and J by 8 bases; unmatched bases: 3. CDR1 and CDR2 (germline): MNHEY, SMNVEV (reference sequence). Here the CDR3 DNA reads TGTGCCAGCAAAGGGACAGGGGGAGAAAAACTGTTTTTT. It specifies CASKGTGGEKLFF.

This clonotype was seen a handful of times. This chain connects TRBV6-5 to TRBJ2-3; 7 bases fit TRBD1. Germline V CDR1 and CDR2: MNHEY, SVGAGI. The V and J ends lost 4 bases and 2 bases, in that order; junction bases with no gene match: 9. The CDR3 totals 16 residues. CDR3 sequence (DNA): TGTGCCAGCAGTTCCGACCCCAGGGGGATCACAGATACGCAGTATTTT. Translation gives CASSSDPRGITDTQYF.

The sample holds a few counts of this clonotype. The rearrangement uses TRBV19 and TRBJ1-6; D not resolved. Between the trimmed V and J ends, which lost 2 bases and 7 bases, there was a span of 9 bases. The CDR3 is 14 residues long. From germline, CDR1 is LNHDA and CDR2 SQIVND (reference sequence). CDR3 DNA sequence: TGTGCCAGTAGTATATTCGGGCCGAATTCACCCCTCCACTTT. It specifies CASSIFGPNSPLHF.

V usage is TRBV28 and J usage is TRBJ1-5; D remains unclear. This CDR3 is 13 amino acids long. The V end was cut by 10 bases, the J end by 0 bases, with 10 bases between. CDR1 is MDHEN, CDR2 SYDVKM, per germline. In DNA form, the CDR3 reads TGTGCCACCTCGGACTTTAGCAATCAGCCCCAGCATTTT. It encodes CATSDFSNQPQHF.

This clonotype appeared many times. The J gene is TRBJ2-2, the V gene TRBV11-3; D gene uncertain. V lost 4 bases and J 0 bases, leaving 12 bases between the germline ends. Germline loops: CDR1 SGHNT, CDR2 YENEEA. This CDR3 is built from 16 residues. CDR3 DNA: TGTGCCAGCAGCTCTGAGCCGAGCCCGAACACCGGGGAGCTGTTTTTT. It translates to CASSSEPSPNTGELFF.

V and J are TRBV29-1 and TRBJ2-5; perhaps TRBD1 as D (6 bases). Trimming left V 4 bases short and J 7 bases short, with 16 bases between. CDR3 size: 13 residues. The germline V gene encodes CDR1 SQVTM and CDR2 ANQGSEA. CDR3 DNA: TGCAGCGTTGCTGGGGACACCTCTGGGACCCAGTACTTC. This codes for CSVAGDTSGTQYF.

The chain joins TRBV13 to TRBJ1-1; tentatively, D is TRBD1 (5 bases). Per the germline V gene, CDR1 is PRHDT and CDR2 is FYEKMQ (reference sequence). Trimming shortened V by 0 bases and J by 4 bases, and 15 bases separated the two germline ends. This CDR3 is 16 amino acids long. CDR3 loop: CASSLGLGGISTEAFF. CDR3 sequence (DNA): TGTGCCAGCAGCTTAGGCCTGGGGGGTATCAGCACTGAAGCTTTCTTT.

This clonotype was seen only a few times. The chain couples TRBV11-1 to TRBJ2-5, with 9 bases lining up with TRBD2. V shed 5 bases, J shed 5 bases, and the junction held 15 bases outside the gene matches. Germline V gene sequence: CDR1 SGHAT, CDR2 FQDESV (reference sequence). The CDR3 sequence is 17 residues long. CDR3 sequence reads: CASSIGLASSPLETQYF. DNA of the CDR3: TGTGCCAGCAGCATCGGACTAGCGTCTTCCCCCCTGGAGACCCAGTACTTC.

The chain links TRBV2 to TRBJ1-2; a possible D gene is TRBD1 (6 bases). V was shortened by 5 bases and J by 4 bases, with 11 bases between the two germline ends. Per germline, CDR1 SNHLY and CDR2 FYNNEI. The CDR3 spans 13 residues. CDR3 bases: TGTGCCAGCAGTTGGCAGGGGAGCTATGGCTACACCTTC. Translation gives CASSWQGSYGYTF.

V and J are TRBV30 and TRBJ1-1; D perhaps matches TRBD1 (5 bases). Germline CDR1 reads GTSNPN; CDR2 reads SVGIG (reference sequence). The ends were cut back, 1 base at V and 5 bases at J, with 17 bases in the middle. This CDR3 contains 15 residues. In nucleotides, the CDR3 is TGTGCCTGGAGTGAGCATCCCACTGGGGGAACTGAAGCTTTCTTT. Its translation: CAWSEHPTGGTEAFF.